Following are 7 T cell receptor beta chains from one sample sequenced in a study of shared clonotypes between healthy human individuals. Produced via immunoSEQ multiplex PCR; TCRdb's table is partial and in-frame only. The data hold some 790,000 clones, with 55% to 75% observed a single time. The sample comprised memory CD4+ T cells sorted from blood. The subset: CD45RA-negative fraction. The origin of the receptors is a woman between 25 and 40 years old in good health.

With respect to this clone: Other DNA sequences in this sample translate to the same CDR3. V usage is TRBV10-2 and J usage is TRBJ2-7; D is perhaps TRBD2 (5 bases). The V end was cut by 0 bases, the J end by 7 bases, with 13 bases between. There are 14 residues in the CDR3. Germline V lookup: CDR1 WSHSY, CDR2 SAAADI. CDR3 nucleotide sequence: TGCGCCAGCAGTGAGTCTGCGGGTGGGTTGGAGCAGTACTTC. Translated: CASSESAGGLEQYF.

This clone was counted only a few times. The rearrangement uses TRBV12-5 and TRBJ1-1; D is perhaps TRBD1 (5 bases). The CDR3 totals 13 residues. Germline-derived CDR1 and CDR2 are LGHNT and FRNRAP. In DNA form, the CDR3 reads TGTGCCACACGGGCCGCAGGGAGACCTGAAGCTTTCTTT. As protein: CATRAAGRPEAFF. The variable domain in full, completed from reference TRBV12-5 and TRBJ1-1, reads DARVTQTPRHKVTEMGQEVTMRCQPILGHNTVFWYRQTMMQGLELLAYFRNRAPLDDSGMPKDRFSAEMPDATLATLKIQPSEPRDSAVYFCATRAAGRPEAFFGQGTRLTVV.

The chain recombines TRBV30 with TRBJ1-3; D is unresolved. Germline V lookup: CDR1 GTSNPN, CDR2 SVGIG (reference sequence). The CDR3 covers 13 residues. V was clipped by 5 bases and J by 0 bases, with 8 bases between them. CDR3 nucleotides: TGTGCCTGGTCCAGCTTCTCTGGAAACACCATATATTTT. This encodes CAWSSFSGNTIYF.

This clone was found once. The chain recombines TRBV7-2 with TRBJ2-1, with TRBD2 matching 9 bases. CDR1 is SGHTA and CDR2 is FQGNSA in the germline V gene. V trimming: 5 bases; J trimming: 3 bases; junction bases outside the gene matches: 5. This CDR3 comprises 15 residues. As DNA, the CDR3 is TGTGCCAGCAGCCGAAGCGGGAGGCTCTACAATGAGCAGTTCTTC. Residues: CASSRSGRLYNEQFF.

The count of this clone is one. This sequence joins TRBV29-1 and TRBJ1-5; tentatively, D is TRBD1 (5 bases). CDR3 length: 13 amino acids. Germline CDR1 and CDR2: SQVTM and ANQGSEA. The V end was cut by 6 bases, the J end by 3 bases, with 12 bases between. The CDR3 nucleotides are TGCAGCGTGAGCCCGGGGCACAATCAGCCCCAGCATTTT. Protein: CSVSPGHNQPQHF.

The CDR3 is CASSPTGTGFNQPQHF. Here the CDR3 DNA reads TGTGCCAGCAGCCCGACCGGGACAGGCTTCAATCAGCCCCAGCATTTT. The chain employs TRBV25-1 and TRBJ1-5, with TRBD1 identical over 8 bases. The V gene's germline CDR1 is MGHDK and CDR2 SYGVNS. Unmatched junction bases numbered 10, after V lost 6 bases and J lost 3 bases. This CDR3 has 16 amino acids.

Worth noting for this clone: Other nucleotide sequences from this sample produce the same CDR3. J is TRBJ1-2 and V is TRBV5-1, with D tentatively TRBD1 (5 bases). Trimming took off 2 bases at V and 6 bases at J, with 8 bases between the two ends. Germline V CDR1 and CDR2: SGHRS, YFSETQ. This CDR3 is 12 amino acids long. The CDR3 DNA reads TGCGCCAGCAGCTTAGAGGGGCATGGCTACACCTTC. This gives the protein CASSLEGHGYTF.